This TCR beta chain is drawn from a study of spatial heterogeneity in lung cancer. Single TCR cDNA molecules each had their own unique molecular identifier. MiXCR, run by TCRdb on the 5' RACE reads, gives a single entry per CDR3 protein. The table records about 15,000 distinct CDR3 sequences, around 6.6% of them present only once. Study results and caveats: Tumor mutation counts were tracked by expanded intratumoral alpha and beta TCR counts.

Time point here: sample taken at primary tumor resection. The approximately 70 donors had untreated early-stage non-small cell lung cancer. Tumor, nontumor lung or frozen PBMC supplied whole RNA that was sequenced unsorted. The CDR3 is made up of 15 amino acids. CDR1 LNHDA and CDR2 SQIVND come from the germline V gene (reference sequence). This clonotype was observed at least ten times. Its antigen is not identified. One junction end does not reproduce the germline sequence, and a read error may be involved. The TCR sequence derives from a male donor with early-stage non-small cell lung cancer. V and J are TRBV19 and TRBJ2-5; the D is unclear. The sample here was lung tumor tissue, taken at surgery. CDR3 residues: CASSTGSGTQETQYF. CDR3 coding DNA: TGTGCAAGTAGTACGGGTTCAGGAACTCAAGAGACCCAGTACTTC.